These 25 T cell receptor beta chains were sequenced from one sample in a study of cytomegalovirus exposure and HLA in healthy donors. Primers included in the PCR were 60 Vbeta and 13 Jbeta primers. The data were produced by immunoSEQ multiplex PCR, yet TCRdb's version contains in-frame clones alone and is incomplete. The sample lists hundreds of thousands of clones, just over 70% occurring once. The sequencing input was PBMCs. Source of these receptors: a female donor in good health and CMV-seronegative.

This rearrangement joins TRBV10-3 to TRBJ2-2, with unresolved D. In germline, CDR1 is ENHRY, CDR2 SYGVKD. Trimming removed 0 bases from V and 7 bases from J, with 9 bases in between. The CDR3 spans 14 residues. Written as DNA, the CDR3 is TGTGCCATCAGTGAGTCGATGGTACTCGGGGAGCTGTTTTTT. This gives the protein CAISESMVLGELFF.

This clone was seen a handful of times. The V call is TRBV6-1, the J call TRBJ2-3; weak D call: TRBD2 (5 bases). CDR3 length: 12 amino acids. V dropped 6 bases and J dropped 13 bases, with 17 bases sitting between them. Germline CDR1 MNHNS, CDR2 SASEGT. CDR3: CASRLELEDEYF. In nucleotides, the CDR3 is TGTGCCAGCAGGCTGGAACTAGAAGATGAGTATTTT.

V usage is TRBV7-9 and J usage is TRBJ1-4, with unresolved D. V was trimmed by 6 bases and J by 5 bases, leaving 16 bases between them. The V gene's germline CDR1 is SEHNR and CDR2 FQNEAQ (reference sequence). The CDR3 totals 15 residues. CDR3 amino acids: CASSPSRIENEKLFF. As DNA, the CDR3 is TGTGCCAGCAGTCCGTCGAGAATTGAGAATGAAAAACTGTTTTTT.

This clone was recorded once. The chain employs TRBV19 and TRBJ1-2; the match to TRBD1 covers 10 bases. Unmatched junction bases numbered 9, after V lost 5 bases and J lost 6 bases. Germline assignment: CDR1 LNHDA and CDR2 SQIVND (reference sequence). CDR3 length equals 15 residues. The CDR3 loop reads CASSVLGDRGHGYTF. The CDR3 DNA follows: TGTGCCAGTAGTGTGTTGGGGGACAGGGGACATGGCTACACCTTC.

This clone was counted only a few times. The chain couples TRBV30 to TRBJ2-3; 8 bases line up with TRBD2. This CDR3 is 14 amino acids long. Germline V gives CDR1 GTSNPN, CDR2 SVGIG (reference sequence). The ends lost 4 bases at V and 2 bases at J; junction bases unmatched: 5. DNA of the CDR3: TGTGCCTGGAATCTCGGGAGGGTCACAGATACGCAGTATTTT. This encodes CAWNLGRVTDTQYF.

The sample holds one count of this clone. CDR3 nucleotides: TGTGCCAGCAGTTACGAGGCCCTTAATCAGCCCCAGCATTTT. This translates into CASSYEALNQPQHF. The chain links TRBV6-6 to TRBJ1-5; D is undetermined. Trimming pared 2 bases from V and 4 bases from J, leaving 9 bases between. The CDR3 consists of 14 residues. Germline V lookup: CDR1 MNHNY, CDR2 SVGAGI (reference sequence).

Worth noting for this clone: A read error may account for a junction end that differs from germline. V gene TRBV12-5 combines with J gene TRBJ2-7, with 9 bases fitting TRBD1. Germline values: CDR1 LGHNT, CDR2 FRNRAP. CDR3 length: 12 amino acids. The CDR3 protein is CASGLGRDRENF. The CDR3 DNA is TGTGCTAGTGGTTTGGGGAGGGACAGGGAGAACTTC.

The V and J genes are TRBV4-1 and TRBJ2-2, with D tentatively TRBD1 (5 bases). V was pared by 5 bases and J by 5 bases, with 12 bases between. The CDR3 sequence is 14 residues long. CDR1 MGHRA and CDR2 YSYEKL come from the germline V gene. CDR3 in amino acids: CASSYGQGTGELFF. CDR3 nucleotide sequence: TGCGCCAGCAGCTATGGGCAGGGTACCGGGGAGCTGTTTTTT.

Here the CDR3 DNA reads TGTGCCAGTAGTATAGATCCGTACGAGCAGTACTTC. This encodes CASSIDPYEQYF. The chain uses TRBV19 and TRBJ2-7; no clear D gene. The CDR3 consists of 12 residues. The V and J ends lost 0 bases and 4 bases respectively, with 4 bases between them. Germline CDR1 and CDR2: LNHDA and SQIVND (reference sequence).

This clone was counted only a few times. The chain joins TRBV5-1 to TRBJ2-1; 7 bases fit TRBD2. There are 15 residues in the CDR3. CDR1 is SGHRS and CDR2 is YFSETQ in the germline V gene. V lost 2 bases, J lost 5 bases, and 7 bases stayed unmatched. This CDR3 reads CASSFDRAGNNEQFF. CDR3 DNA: TGCGCCAGCAGCTTCGATAGAGCGGGGAACAATGAGCAGTTCTTC.

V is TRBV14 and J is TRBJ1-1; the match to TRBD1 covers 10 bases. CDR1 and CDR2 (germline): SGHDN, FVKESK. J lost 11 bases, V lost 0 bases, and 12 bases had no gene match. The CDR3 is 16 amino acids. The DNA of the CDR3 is TGTGCCAGCAGCCAAGATGCGCGCCATGGGGGACAGGGGGCTTTCTTT. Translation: CASSQDARHGGQGAFF.

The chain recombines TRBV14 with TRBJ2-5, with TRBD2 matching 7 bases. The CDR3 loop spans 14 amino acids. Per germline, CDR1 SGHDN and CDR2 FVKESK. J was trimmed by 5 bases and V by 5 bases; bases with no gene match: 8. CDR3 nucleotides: TGTGCCAGCAGCTCGGGACTAAACGGGGAGACCCAGTACTTC. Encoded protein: CASSSGLNGETQYF.

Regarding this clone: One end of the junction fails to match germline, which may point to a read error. The CDR3 nucleotides read TGTGCCAGCAGCCCGATAAGCGGGACTAGCGGGATGGACTTC. Translating it yields CASSPISGTSGMDF. The V gene is TRBV7-9, the J gene TRBJ2-4, with 13 bases matching TRBD2. The CDR3 covers 14 residues. CDR1 is SEHNR and CDR2 is FQNEAQ in the germline V gene (reference sequence).

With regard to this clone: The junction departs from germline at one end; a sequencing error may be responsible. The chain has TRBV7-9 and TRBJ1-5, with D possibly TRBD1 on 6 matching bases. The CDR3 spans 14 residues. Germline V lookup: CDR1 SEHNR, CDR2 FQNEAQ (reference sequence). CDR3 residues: CSSSLLGANQPQHF. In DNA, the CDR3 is TGTTCCAGCAGCTTACTGGGGGCTAATCAGCCCCAGCATTTT.

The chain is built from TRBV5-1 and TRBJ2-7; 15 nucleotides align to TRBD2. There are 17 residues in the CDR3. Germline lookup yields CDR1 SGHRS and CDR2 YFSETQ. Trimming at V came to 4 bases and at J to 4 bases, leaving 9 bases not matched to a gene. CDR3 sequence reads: CASSPGTSGRLSYEQYF. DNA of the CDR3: TGCGCCAGCAGCCCTGGGACTAGCGGGAGGTTATCGTACGAGCAGTACTTC.

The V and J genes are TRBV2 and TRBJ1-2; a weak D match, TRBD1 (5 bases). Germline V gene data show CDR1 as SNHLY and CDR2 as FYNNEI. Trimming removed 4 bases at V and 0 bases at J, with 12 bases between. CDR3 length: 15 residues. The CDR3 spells CASSARAPSNYGYTF. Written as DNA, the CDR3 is TGTGCCAGCAGTGCCAGGGCGCCGTCTAACTATGGCTACACCTTC.

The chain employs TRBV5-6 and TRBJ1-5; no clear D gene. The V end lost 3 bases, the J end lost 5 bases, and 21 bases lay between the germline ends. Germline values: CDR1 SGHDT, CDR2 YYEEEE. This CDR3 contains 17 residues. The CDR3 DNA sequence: TGTGCCAGCAGCTATTGGGGAGTTAGCGTGTTAGATCAGCCCCAGCATTTT. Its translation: CASSYWGVSVLDQPQHF.

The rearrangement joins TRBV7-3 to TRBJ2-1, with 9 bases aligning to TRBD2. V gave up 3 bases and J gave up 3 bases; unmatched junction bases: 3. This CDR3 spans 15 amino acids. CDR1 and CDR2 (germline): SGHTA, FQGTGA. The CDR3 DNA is TGTGCCAGCAGCTTTTCGACTAGCGGCTACAATGAGCAGTTCTTC. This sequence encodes CASSFSTSGYNEQFF.

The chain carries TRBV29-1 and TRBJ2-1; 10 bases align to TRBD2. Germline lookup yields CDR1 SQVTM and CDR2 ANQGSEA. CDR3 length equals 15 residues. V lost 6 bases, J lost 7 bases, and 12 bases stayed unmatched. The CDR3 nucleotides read TGCAGCGTCACGGCGCCTAGCGGGAGAAGGAATGAGCAGTTCTTC. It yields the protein CSVTAPSGRRNEQFF.

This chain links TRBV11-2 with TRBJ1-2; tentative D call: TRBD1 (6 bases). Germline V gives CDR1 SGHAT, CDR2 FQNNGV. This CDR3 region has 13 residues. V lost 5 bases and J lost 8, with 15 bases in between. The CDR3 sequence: CASSRDRWDGYTF. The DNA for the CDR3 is TGTGCCAGCAGCAGAGACAGGTGGGACGGCTACACCTTC.

CDR3: CARVGNTIRESYEQYF. CDR3 nucleotide sequence: TGCGCCAGGGTCGGGAACACGATAAGAGAAAGCTACGAGCAGTACTTC. The J gene is TRBJ2-7, the V gene TRBV4-1; maybe TRBD2 (5 bases). V was clipped by 9 bases and J by 3 bases, with 24 bases between them. CDR3 length: 16 amino acids. Germline-derived CDR1 and CDR2 are MGHRA and YSYEKL.

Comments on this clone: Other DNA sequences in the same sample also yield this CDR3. The CDR3 DNA reads TGCGCCAGCAGCCAAGAAGGCGGCGGGAACCCCTACAATGAGCAGTTCTTC. Amino acids: CASSQEGGGNPYNEQFF. J is TRBJ2-1 and V is TRBV4-1; maybe TRBD2 (6 bases). Trimming pared 0 bases from V and 2 bases from J, leaving 14 bases between. CDR1 is MGHRA, CDR2 YSYEKL, per germline. The CDR3 is 17 amino acids.

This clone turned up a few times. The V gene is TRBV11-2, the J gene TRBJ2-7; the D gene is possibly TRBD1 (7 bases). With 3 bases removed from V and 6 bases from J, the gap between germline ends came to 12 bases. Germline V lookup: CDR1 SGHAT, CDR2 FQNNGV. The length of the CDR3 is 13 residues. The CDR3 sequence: CASSFRQGLEQYF. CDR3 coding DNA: TGTGCCAGCAGCTTCCGACAGGGACTCGAGCAGTACTTC.

The CDR3 nucleotides are TGTGCCAGCAGCTTGGGGGGCCGGGGCTACACCTTC. Translation: CASSLGGRGYTF. The chain carries TRBV5-6 and TRBJ1-2; the D gene is possibly TRBD1 (5 bases). Looked up from germline, CDR1 is SGHDT and CDR2 is YYEEEE. Trimming removed 0 bases from V and 8 bases from J, with 8 bases in between. This CDR3 is built from 12 residues.

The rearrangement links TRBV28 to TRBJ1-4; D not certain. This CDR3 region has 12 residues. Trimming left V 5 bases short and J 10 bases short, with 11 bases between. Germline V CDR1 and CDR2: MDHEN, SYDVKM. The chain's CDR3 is CASSLKVGKLFF. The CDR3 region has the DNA TGTGCCAGCAGTCTAAAAGTCGGAAAACTGTTTTTT.